This TCR beta chain was captured in a study of shared clonotypes between healthy human individuals. V was pared by 3 bases and J by 5 bases, with 10 bases between. Germline V gives CDR1 SEHNR, CDR2 FQNEAQ (reference sequence). The CDR3 length is 14 residues. Sequenced by immunoSEQ multiplex PCR; TCRdb stores in-frame clones only, minus some. The table includes approximately 1.4 million clones, 98% detected once. CD4+ cell separation produced CD45RA+ naive and CD45RA-negative memory subsets. The TCR sequence derives from a man in his thirties or forties in good health. Sequenced sample: naive CD4+ T cells sorted from blood. Noted subset: CD45RA+ positively selected. The rearrangement uses TRBV7-9 and TRBJ1-4; D possibly corresponds to TRBD1 (5 bases). The DNA of the CDR3 is TGTGCCAGCAGCTTCGGGGCAGAGAATGAAAAACTGTTTTTT. Translation gives CASSFGAENEKLFF.